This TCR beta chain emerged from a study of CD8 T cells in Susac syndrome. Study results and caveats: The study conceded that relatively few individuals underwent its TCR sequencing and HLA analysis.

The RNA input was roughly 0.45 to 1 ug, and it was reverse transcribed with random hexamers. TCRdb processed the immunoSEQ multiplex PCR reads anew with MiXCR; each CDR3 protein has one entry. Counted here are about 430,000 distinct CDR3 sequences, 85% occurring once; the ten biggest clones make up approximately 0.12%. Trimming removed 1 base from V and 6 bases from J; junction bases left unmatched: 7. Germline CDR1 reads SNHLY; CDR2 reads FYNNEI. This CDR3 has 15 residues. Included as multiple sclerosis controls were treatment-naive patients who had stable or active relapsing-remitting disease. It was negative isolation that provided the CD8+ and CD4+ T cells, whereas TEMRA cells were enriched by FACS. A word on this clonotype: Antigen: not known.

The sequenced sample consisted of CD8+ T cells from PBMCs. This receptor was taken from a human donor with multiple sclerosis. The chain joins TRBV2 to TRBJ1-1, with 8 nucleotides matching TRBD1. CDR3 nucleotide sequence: TGTGCCAGCAGTGAAGTTGTGACAGGGGAGGCTGAAGCTTTCTTT. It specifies CASSEVVTGEAEAFF.